Presented here are 28 T cell receptor beta chains from one specimen sequenced in a study of blood T cell repertoires in COVID-19. Assay used: immunoSEQ multiplex PCR; TCRdb lists only in-frame clones, some missing. The sample shows some 240,000 clones, 80% of them seen only once. Source material: peripheral blood. These receptors were obtained from a woman in her sixties or seventies with acute or convalescent COVID-19.

This clone was recorded only once. The chain carries TRBV5-4 and TRBJ2-7, with 8 bases aligning to TRBD1. Germline values: CDR1 SGHNT, CDR2 YYREEE (reference sequence). Unmatched junction bases numbered 11, after V lost 4 bases and J lost 5 bases. This CDR3 has 15 residues. The CDR3 loop reads CASSQRTGNSHEQYV. The CDR3 region has the DNA TGTGCCAGCAGCCAAAGGACAGGGAATAGCCACGAGCAGTACGTC.

The gene calls are TRBV6-5 and TRBJ2-6; TRBD1 might be the D (6 bases). The V and J ends lost 2 bases and 2 bases respectively, with 10 bases between them. CDR3 size: 16 residues. In germline, CDR1 is MNHEY, CDR2 SVGAGI. The CDR3 spells CASSYGQYPGANVLTF. CDR3 nucleotides: TGTGCCAGCAGTTACGGACAGTACCCTGGGGCCAACGTCCTGACTTTC.

The chain joins TRBV19 to TRBJ2-1; 15 bases map to TRBD2. With 4 bases clipped from V and 0 bases from J, the junction kept 7 bases outside the gene matches. Per the germline V gene, CDR1 is LNHDA and CDR2 is SQIVND (reference sequence). The CDR3 contains 19 residues. In DNA form, the CDR3 reads TGTGCCAGTAGTACCGGACTAGCGGGGGGGTCGAGCTCCTACAATGAGCAGTTCTTC. Translated: CASSTGLAGGSSSYNEQFF.

This clone turned up a few times. The rearrangement uses TRBV7-2 and TRBJ2-1; D may be TRBD1 (6 bases). The germline CDR1 and CDR2 sequences are SGHTA and FQGNSA. This CDR3 has 14 amino acids. The ends were cut back, 5 bases at V and 7 bases at J, with 15 bases in the middle. In DNA form, the CDR3 reads TGTGCCAGCAGCCCCCGACAGGTTCTTAATGAGCAGTTCTTC. Protein: CASSPRQVLNEQFF.

The chain couples TRBV5-1 to TRBJ2-3; TRBD1 aligns across 8 bases. V shed 0 bases, J shed 5 bases, and the junction held 5 bases outside the gene matches. Germline V CDR1 and CDR2: SGHRS, YFSETQ. This CDR3 has 15 amino acids. Written as DNA, the CDR3 is TGCGCCAGCAGCTTGGGACAGGGGCGCCTAGATACGCAGTATTTT. This codes for CASSLGQGRLDTQYF.

This clone was counted only a few times. The gene calls are TRBV6-5 and TRBJ1-1; perhaps TRBD1 as D (6 bases). Trimming pared 6 bases from V and 6 bases from J, leaving 14 bases between. The CDR3 extends over 13 amino acids. The germline CDR1 and CDR2 sequences are MNHEY and SVGAGI. CDR3 in amino acids: CASRLTPGAEAFF. DNA for the CDR3: TGTGCCAGCAGACTAACCCCAGGGGCTGAAGCTTTCTTT.

This chain uses TRBV5-1 with TRBJ2-5; a weak D match, TRBD2 (5 bases). The CDR3 spans 11 residues. Trimming pared 7 bases from V and 7 bases from J, leaving 11 bases between. Germline-derived CDR1 and CDR2 are SGHRS and YFSETQ. The CDR3 bases are TGCGCCAGCCGGCAAGAGGGGACCCAGTACTTC. Translating it yields CASRQEGTQYF.

This chain uses TRBV5-1 with TRBJ1-1; D gene uncertain. In germline, CDR1 is SGHRS, CDR2 YFSETQ. Trimming left V 6 bases short and J 0 bases short, with 6 bases between. The CDR3 has 12 residues. CDR3 bases: TGCGCCAGCAAGAGCATGAACACTGAAGCTTTCTTT. Translation: CASKSMNTEAFF. Filled out from reference TRBV5-1 and TRBJ1-1, the complete variable domain reads KAGVTQTPRYLIKTRGQQVTLSCSPISGHRSVSWYQQTPGQGLQFLFEYFSETQRNKGNFPGRFSGRQFSNSRSEMNVSTLELGDSALYLCASKSMNTEAFFGQGTRLTVV.

The gene calls are TRBV27 and TRBJ2-2; D is unclear. There are 15 residues in the CDR3. CDR1 and CDR2 (germline): MNHEY, SMNVEV (reference sequence). V gave up 3 bases and J gave up 4 bases, with 12 bases separating them. CDR3 amino acids: CASSFGQVSTGELFF. The CDR3 DNA is TGTGCCAGCAGTTTTGGGCAGGTCTCCACCGGGGAGCTGTTTTTT.

The chain has TRBV6-1 and TRBJ2-2; the D is unclear. The CDR3 spans 14 residues. Per germline, CDR1 MNHNS and CDR2 SASEGT. V was trimmed by 2 bases and J by 2 bases, leaving 6 bases between them. CDR3 sequence: CASSETSNTGELFF. The CDR3 nucleotides read TGTGCCAGCAGTGAAACCAGTAACACCGGGGAGCTGTTTTTT.

This clone was seen just once. This chain links TRBV19 with TRBJ2-1; 10 bases line up with TRBD2. After removal of 5 bases from V and 6 bases from J, the junction contained 7 bases not matched to a gene. This CDR3 has 15 amino acids. Per germline, CDR1 LNHDA and CDR2 SQIVND (reference sequence). CDR3 loop: CASSPQRGGRNEQFF. CDR3 bases: TGTGCCAGTAGTCCCCAGCGGGGGGGCCGCAATGAGCAGTTCTTC. The full variable domain, with the rest looked up from reference TRBV19 and TRBJ2-1, is DGGITQSPKYLFRKEGQNVTLSCEQNLNHDAMYWYRQDPGQGLRLIYYSQIVNDFQKGDIAEGYSVSREKKESFPLTVTSAQKNPTAFYLCASSPQRGGRNEQFFGPGTRLTVL.

The CDR3 DNA reads as TGTGCCAGCAGTGAACGCAGGGCCTTCTCCTACGAGCAGTACTTC. Its protein is CASSERRAFSYEQYF. The chain links TRBV6-1 to TRBJ2-7; maybe TRBD1 (5 bases). CDR3 length: 15 amino acids. Deletions cut 2 bases from V and 0 bases from J, with 11 bases between. Germline assignment: CDR1 MNHNS and CDR2 SASEGT.

This sequence joins TRBV9 and TRBJ2-1, with 8 positions matching TRBD1. V was pared by 0 bases and J by 9 bases, with 14 bases of the junction left unmatched. Germline CDR1 SGDLS, CDR2 YYNGEE. The CDR3 spans 17 residues. The CDR3 DNA is TGTGCCAGCAGCGTAGCTACGGAGTCGGACAGGGCACCTGAGCAGTTCTTC. Translation: CASSVATESDRAPEQFF. Using reference TRBV9 and TRBJ2-1 for the parts outside the CDR3, the full variable domain is DSGVTQTPKHLITATGQRVTLRCSPRSGDLSVYWYQQSLDQGLQFLIQYYNGEERAKGNILERFSAQQFPDLHSELNLSSLELGDSALYFCASSVATESDRAPEQFFGPGTRLTVL.

V and J are TRBV9 and TRBJ2-3, with 14 positions matching TRBD2. The CDR3 length is 18 residues. From germline, CDR1 is SGDLS and CDR2 YYNGEE. V shed 3 bases and J 6 bases; nucleotides not matched to a gene: 12. DNA for the CDR3: TGTGCCAGCAGCGGCGGCGGCGGACTAGCGGGGGGAACCGATACGCAGTATTTT. It encodes CASSGGGGLAGGTDTQYF.

Points on this clone: The sample contains more than one DNA sequence encoding this CDR3. The CDR3 is CSVSSSGANVLTF. The CDR3 DNA sequence: TGCAGCGTTTCGAGCTCTGGGGCCAACGTCCTGACTTTC. The genes are TRBV29-1 and TRBJ2-6; D remains ambiguous. V was clipped by 5 bases and J by 0 bases, with 5 bases between them. This CDR3 region has 13 residues. Per the germline V gene, CDR1 is SQVTM and CDR2 is ANQGSEA.

The chain combines TRBV6-1 with TRBJ1-5; the D gene is possibly TRBD1 (6 bases). CDR1 is MNHNS, CDR2 SASEGT, per germline. The CDR3 spans 13 residues. Trimming shortened V by 2 bases and J by 4 bases, and 6 bases separated the two germline ends. The CDR3 DNA reads as TGTGCCAGCAGTGAAACAGGGAATCAGCCCCAGCATTTT. Translating gives CASSETGNQPQHF.

This clone was counted a single time. The gene calls are TRBV6-1 and TRBJ2-2, with D possibly matching TRBD1 (6 bases). In germline, CDR1 is MNHNS, CDR2 SASEGT. CDR3 length: 15 residues. The germline V and J ends were trimmed by 0 bases and 5 bases, with 10 bases remaining between them. In DNA form, the CDR3 reads TGTGCCAGCAGTGAAGCGCAGAGGGGGACCGGGGAGCTGTTTTTT. It translates to CASSEAQRGTGELFF.

This clone occurred once. V usage is TRBV11-2 and J usage is TRBJ1-1; 9 bases map to TRBD1. J was trimmed by 5 bases and V by 5 bases; bases with no gene match: 6. Germline values: CDR1 SGHAT, CDR2 FQNNGV. The CDR3 runs to 14 residues. The CDR3 sequence: CASSPEGTGTEAFF. DNA of the CDR3: TGTGCCAGCAGCCCGGAAGGGACAGGGACTGAAGCTTTCTTT.

The V and J genes are TRBV5-6 and TRBJ2-5; TRBD1 is a possible D gene (6 bases). Germline values: CDR1 SGHDT, CDR2 YYEEEE. The CDR3 runs 13 residues. Trimming cost V 0 bases and J 8 bases, with 11 bases left between them. The CDR3 loop is CASSLEGVRTQYF. CDR3 nucleotides: TGTGCCAGCAGCTTGGAGGGGGTTAGAACCCAGTACTTC.

The gene calls are TRBV30 and TRBJ2-1; 8 bases agree with TRBD1. The germline gives CDR1 GTSNPN, CDR2 SVGIG (reference sequence). The J segment lost 0 bases and the V segment lost 2 bases, leaving 3 bases of the junction unmatched. The CDR3 spans 15 residues. For the CDR3, the DNA is TGTGCCTGGAGTATCGGACAGGGCTCCTACAATGAGCAGTTCTTC. It yields the protein CAWSIGQGSYNEQFF. Supplemented by reference TRBV30 and TRBJ2-1, the full variable domain reads SQTIHQWPATLVQPVGSPLSLECTVEGTSNPNLYWYRQAAGRGLQLLFYSVGIGQISSEVPQNLSASRPQDRQFILSSKKLLLSDSGFYLCAWSIGQGSYNEQFFGPGTRLTVL.

The chain carries TRBV7-2 and TRBJ2-3; D ambiguous. Germline V gives CDR1 SGHTA, CDR2 FQGNSA. This CDR3 is built from 15 residues. V gave up 3 bases and J gave up 2 bases, with 12 bases separating them. DNA of the CDR3: TGTGCCAGCAGCTTTGGGCAGACCCTCACAGATACGCAGTATTTT. Translated: CASSFGQTLTDTQYF.

There are a few counts of this clone. The chain uses TRBV16 and TRBJ2-1, with TRBD2 as a possible D gene (6 bases). The CDR3 contains 14 residues. The ends were cut back, 3 bases at V and 4 bases at J, with 10 bases in the middle. Germline CDR1 reads KGHSY; CDR2 reads FQNENV. Written as DNA, the CDR3 is TGTGCCAGCAGCCAGTCGCGGGGTTACAATGAGCAGTTCTTC. Its translation is CASSQSRGYNEQFF.

This clone came up a few times. The chain combines TRBV6-5 with TRBJ1-5; D ambiguous. Per germline, CDR1 MNHEY and CDR2 SVGAGI. CDR3 length: 14 residues. The V end lost 4 bases, the J end lost 5 bases, and 12 bases lay between the germline ends. The CDR3 nucleotides read TGTGCCAGCAGTTCCTTTAGAGACTATCAGCCCCAGCATTTT. Protein sequence: CASSSFRDYQPQHF.

This clone was counted between two and nine times. CDR3 loop: CASSGDRLGGGYTF. The CDR3 coding sequence is TGTGCCAGCAGTGGGGACAGGTTGGGGGGTGGCTACACCTTC. The V call is TRBV25-1, the J call TRBJ1-2, with TRBD1 identical over 8 bases. CDR1 and CDR2 from the germline V gene are MGHDK and SYGVNS. The V segment lost 4 bases and the J segment 7 bases; nucleotides outside the gene matches: 8. There are 14 residues in the CDR3.

The chain has TRBV5-1 and TRBJ2-2, with D hard to call. The germline V gene has CDR1 SGHRS and CDR2 YFSETQ. The CDR3 sequence is 13 residues long. V shed 2 bases and J shed 4 bases, with 6 bases lying between them. This CDR3 reads CASSFAVTGELFF. As DNA, the CDR3 is TGCGCCAGCAGCTTTGCAGTCACCGGGGAGCTGTTTTTT.

V is TRBV2 and J is TRBJ1-2; 9 positions agree with TRBD1. V gave up 6 bases and J gave up 8 bases; unmatched junction bases: 13. This CDR3 region has 15 residues. Germline loops: CDR1 SNHLY, CDR2 FYNNEI. The chain's CDR3 is CASRGQGGPIGGYTF. Here the CDR3 DNA reads TGTGCCAGCAGGGGACAGGGAGGCCCCATCGGGGGCTACACCTTC.

The chain employs TRBV5-3 and TRBJ2-2; D is unresolved. TRBV5-3 is known as an ORF, though its function is uncertain. The CDR3 covers 15 residues. V lost 2 bases and J 7 bases, leaving 15 bases between the germline ends. The CDR3 is CARSFGLARHGELFF. CDR3 nucleotides: TGTGCCAGAAGCTTCGGTCTCGCCCGACACGGGGAGCTGTTTTTT.

This chain connects TRBV4-1 to TRBJ2-3, with 12 bases fitting TRBD2. The CDR3 length is 19 residues. Germline CDR1 and CDR2: MGHRA and YSYEKL. Unmatched junction bases numbered 9, after V lost 1 base and J lost 1 base. The CDR3 sequence is CASSQGALAGGQGTDTQYF. In nucleotides, the CDR3 is TGCGCCAGCAGCCAAGGGGCACTAGCGGGGGGCCAGGGCACAGATACGCAGTATTTT.